This T cell receptor beta chain was identified during a study of molecular identifiers for immune sequencing clone quantification. TCRdb used MiXCR to reprocess the PCR reads, holding one entry per CDR3 protein. The table shows some 320,000 distinct CDR3 sequences, with under 25% occurring only once. Study results and limitations: Barcode-sharing identical TCR molecules could underestimate highly expanded clone sizes.

Concerning this clonotype: The antigen remains undetermined. The germline gene is not matched at one end of the junction; a read error may be the cause.

This sequence originates from a human donor in good health. Some libraries in this study had Jurkat cell RNA spiked in. The sequenced sample consisted of naive CD8+ T cells from blood, with Jurkat cell RNA spiked in. The subset is: FACS-sorted CD8+CD4-CCR7+CD45RA+ naive T cells.

CDR3 sequence reads: CASRGPRLAPHF. The CDR3 region has the DNA TGTGCCAGCAGGGGGCCTCGACTCGCCCCCCACTTC. The chain recombines TRBV6-5 with TRBJ2-7; tentatively, D is TRBD1 (5 bases). The germline V gene has CDR1 MNHEY and CDR2 SVGAGI. There are 12 residues in the CDR3.